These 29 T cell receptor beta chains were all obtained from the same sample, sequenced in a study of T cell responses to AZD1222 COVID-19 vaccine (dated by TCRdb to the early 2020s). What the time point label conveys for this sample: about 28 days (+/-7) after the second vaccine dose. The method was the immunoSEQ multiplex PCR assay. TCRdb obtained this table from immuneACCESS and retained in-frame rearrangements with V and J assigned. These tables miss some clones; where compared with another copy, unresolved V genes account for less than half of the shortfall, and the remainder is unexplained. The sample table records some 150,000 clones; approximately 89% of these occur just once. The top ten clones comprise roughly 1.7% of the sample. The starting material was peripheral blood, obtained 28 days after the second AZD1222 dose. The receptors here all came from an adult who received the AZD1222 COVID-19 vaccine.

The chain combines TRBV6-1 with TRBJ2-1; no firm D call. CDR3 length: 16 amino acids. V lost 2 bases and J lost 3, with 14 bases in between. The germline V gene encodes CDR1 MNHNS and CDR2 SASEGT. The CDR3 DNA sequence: TGTGCCAGCAGTGAAAGGAGCGAGGTCAACTACAATGAGCAGTTCTTC. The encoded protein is CASSERSEVNYNEQFF.

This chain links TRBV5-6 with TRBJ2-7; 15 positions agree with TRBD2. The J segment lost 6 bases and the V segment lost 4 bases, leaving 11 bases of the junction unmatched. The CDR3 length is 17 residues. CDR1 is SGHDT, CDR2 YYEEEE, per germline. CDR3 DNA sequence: TGTGCCAGCAGCCCGGGGACTAGCGGGAGGAAATCTCTCGAGCAGTACTTC. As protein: CASSPGTSGRKSLEQYF.

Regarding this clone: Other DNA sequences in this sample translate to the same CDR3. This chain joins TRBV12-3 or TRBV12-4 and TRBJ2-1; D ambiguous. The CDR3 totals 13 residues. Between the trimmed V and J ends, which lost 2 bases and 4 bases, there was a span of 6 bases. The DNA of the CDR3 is TGTGCCAGCAGTTTAAGCAGATACAATGAGCAGTTCTTC. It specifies CASSLSRYNEQFF.

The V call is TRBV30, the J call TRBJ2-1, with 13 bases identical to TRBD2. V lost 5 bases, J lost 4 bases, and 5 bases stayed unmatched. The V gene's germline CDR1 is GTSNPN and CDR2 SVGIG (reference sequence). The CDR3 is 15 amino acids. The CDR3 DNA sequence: TGTGCCTGGGGACTAGCGGGAGTGGGGTACAATGAGCAGTTCTTC. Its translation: CAWGLAGVGYNEQFF.

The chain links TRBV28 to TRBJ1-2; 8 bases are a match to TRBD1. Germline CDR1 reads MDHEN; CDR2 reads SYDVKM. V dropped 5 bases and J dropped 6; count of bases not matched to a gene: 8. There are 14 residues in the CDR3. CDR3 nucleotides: TGTGCCAGCAGTCAGGGGGGACAGGATAATGGCTACACCTTC. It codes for CASSQGGQDNGYTF.

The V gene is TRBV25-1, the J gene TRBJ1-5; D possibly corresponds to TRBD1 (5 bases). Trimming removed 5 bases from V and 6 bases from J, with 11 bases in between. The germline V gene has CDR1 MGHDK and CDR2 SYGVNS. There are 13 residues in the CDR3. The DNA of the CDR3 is TGTGCCAGCAGTCAAGGGGCTGGTCAGCCCCAGCATTTT. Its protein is CASSQGAGQPQHF.

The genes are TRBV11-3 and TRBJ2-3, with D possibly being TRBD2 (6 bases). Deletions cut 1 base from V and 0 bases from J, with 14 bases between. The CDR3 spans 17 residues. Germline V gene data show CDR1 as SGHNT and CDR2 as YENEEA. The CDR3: CASSLGSRGGSTDTQYF. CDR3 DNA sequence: TGTGCCAGCAGCTTAGGTAGCCGTGGGGGGAGCACAGATACGCAGTATTTT.

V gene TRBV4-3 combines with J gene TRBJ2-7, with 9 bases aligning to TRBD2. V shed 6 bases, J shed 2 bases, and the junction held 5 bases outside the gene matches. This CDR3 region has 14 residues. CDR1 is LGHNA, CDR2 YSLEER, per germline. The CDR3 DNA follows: TGCGCCAGCAGACGGGAGCGGGGGGCCTACGAGCAGTACTTC. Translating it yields CASRRERGAYEQYF.

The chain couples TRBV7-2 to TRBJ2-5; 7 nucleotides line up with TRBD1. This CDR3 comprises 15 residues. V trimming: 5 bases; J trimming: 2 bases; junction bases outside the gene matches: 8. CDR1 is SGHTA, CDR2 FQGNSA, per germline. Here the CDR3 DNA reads TGTGCCAGCAGCAAAAAGACAGGGTTGCAAGAGACCCAGTACTTC. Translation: CASSKKTGLQETQYF. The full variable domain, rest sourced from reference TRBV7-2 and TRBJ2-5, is GAGVSQSPSNKVTEKGKDVELRCDPISGHTALYWYRQSLGQGLEFLIYFQGNSAPDKSGLPSDRFSAERTGGSVSTLTIQRTQQEDSAVYLCASSKKTGLQETQYFGPGTRLLVL.

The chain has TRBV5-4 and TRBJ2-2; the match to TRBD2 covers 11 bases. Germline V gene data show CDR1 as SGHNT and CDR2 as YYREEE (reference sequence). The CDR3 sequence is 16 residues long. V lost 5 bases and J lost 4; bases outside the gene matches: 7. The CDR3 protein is CASRVAGGPRTGELFF. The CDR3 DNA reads TGTGCCAGCAGGGTAGCGGGAGGGCCTCGCACCGGGGAGCTGTTTTTT.

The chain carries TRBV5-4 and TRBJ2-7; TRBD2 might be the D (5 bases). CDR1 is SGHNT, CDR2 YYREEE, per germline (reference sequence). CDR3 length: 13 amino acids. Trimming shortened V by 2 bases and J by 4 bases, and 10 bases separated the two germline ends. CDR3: CASSFGPGYEQYF. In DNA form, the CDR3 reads TGTGCCAGCAGCTTTGGCCCGGGGTACGAGCAGTACTTC.

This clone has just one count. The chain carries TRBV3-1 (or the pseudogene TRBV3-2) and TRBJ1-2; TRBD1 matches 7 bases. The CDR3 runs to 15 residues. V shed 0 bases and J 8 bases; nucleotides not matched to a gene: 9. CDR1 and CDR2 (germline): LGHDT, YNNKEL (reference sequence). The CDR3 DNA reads TGTGCCAGCAGCCAAGATCGTCCCTCGGGACAGGGCTACACCTTC. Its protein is CASSQDRPSGQGYTF.

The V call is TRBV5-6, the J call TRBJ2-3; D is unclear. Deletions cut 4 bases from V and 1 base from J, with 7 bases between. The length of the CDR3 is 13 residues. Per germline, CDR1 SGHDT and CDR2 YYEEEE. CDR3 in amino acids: CASSPQGTDTQYF. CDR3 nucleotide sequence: TGTGCCAGCAGCCCTCAGGGCACAGATACGCAGTATTTT.

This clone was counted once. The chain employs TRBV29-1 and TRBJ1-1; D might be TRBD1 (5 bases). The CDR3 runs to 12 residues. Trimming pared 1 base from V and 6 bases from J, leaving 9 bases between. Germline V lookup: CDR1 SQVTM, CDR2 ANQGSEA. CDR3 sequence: CSVEATGAEAFF. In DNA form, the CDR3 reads TGCAGCGTTGAAGCGACGGGGGCTGAAGCTTTCTTT.

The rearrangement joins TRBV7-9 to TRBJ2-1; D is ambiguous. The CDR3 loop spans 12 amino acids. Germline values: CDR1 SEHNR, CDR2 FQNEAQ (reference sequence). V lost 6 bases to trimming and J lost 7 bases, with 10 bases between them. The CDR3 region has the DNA TGTGCCAGCAGTTCTCAGGTGAATGAGCAGTTCTTC. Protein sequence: CASSSQVNEQFF. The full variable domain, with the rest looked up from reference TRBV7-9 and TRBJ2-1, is DTGVSQNPRHKITKRGQNVTFRCDPISEHNRLYWYRQTLGQGPEFLTYFQNEAQLEKSRLLSDRFSAERPKGSFSTLEIQRTEQGDSAMYLCASSSQVNEQFFGPGTRLTVL.

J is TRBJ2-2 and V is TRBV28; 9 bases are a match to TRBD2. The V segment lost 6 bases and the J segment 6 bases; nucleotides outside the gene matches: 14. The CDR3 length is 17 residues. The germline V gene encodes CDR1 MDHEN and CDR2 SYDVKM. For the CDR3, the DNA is TGTGCCAGCAGCCCAAATCGTCTAGCGGGGCTGTCCGGGGAGCTGTTTTTT. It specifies CASSPNRLAGLSGELFF.

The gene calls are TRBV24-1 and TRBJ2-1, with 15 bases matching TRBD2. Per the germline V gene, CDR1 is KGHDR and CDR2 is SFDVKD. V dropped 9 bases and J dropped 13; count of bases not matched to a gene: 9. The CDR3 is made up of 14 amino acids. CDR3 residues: CATVFGLAGGPQFF. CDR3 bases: TGTGCCACCGTATTCGGACTAGCGGGAGGGCCCCAGTTCTTC.

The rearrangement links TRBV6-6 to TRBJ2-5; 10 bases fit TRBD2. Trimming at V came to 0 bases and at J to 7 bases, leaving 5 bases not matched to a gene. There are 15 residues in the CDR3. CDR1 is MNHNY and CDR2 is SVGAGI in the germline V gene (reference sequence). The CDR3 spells CASSYSGAGGRTQYF. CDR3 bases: TGTGCCAGCAGTTACTCGGGAGCGGGAGGGAGGACCCAGTACTTC.

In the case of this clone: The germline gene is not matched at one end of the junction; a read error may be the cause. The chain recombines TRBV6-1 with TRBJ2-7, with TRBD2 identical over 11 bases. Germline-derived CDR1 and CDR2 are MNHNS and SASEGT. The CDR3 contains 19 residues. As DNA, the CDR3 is TGTGCCAACAGTGTCTCCGGGACTAGCGGAACTACCAGCTCCTACGAGCAGTACTTC. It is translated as CANSVSGTSGTTSSYEQYF.

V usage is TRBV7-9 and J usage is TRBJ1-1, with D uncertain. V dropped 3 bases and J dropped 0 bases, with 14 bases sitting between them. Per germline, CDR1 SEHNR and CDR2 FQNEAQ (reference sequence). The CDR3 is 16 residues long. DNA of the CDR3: TGTGCCAGCAGCTTCCTTGAGGTTTTTATGAACACTGAAGCTTTCTTT. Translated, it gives CASSFLEVFMNTEAFF.

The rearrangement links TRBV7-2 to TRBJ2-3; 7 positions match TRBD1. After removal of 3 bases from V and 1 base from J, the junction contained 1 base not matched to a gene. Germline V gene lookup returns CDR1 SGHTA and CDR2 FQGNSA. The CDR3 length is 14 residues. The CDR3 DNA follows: TGTGCCAGCAGCTTCCAGGGGGGCACAGATACGCAGTATTTT. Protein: CASSFQGGTDTQYF.

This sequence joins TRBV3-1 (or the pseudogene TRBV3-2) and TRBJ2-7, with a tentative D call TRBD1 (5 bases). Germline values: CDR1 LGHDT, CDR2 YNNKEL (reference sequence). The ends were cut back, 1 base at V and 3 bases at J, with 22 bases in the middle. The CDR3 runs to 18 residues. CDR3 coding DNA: TGTGCCAGCAGCCAAGCCCGACAAGGGGTCGACCCCTACTACGAGCAGTACTTC. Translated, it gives CASSQARQGVDPYYEQYF.

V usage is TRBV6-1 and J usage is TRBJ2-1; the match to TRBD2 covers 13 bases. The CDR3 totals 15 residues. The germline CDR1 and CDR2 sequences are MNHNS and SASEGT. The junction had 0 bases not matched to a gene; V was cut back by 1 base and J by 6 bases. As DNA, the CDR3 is TGTGCCAGCAGTGAAGGGACTAGCGGGAGCAATGAGCAGTTCTTC. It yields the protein CASSEGTSGSNEQFF.

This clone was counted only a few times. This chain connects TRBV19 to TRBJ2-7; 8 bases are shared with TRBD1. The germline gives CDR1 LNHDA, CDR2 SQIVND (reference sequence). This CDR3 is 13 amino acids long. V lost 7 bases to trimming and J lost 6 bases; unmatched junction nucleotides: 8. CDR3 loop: CASKPQGAGEQYF. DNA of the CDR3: TGTGCCAGTAAACCTCAGGGGGCGGGCGAGCAGTACTTC.

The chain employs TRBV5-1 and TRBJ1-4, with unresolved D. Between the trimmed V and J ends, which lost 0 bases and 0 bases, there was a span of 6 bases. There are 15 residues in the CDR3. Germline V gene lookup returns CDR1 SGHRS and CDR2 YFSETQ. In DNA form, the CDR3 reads TGCGCCAGCAGCTTGGACGGAGCAACTAATGAAAAACTGTTTTTT. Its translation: CASSLDGATNEKLFF.

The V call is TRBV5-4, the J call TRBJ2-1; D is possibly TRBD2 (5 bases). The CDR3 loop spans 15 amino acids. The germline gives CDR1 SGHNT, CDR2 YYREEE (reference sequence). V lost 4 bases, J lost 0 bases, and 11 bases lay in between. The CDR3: CASSLDSPSYNEQFF. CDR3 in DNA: TGTGCCAGCAGCCTGGACTCCCCCTCCTACAATGAGCAGTTCTTC.

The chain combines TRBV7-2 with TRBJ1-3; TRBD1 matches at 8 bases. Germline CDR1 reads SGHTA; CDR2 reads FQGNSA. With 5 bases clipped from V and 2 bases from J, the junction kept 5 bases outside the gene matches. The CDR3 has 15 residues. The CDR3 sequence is CASSLGQGTGNTIYF. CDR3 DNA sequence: TGTGCCAGCAGCCTCGGACAGGGAACTGGAAACACCATATATTTT.

CDR3: CAWSVPHRGNTEAFF. As DNA, the CDR3 is TGTGCCTGGAGTGTACCCCACAGGGGGAACACTGAAGCTTTCTTT. The rearrangement joins TRBV30 to TRBJ1-1; 7 nucleotides agree with TRBD1. Trimming cost V 0 bases and J 1 base; bases outside gene matches: 5. The germline CDR1 and CDR2 sequences are GTSNPN and SVGIG (reference sequence). The CDR3 is 15 residues long.

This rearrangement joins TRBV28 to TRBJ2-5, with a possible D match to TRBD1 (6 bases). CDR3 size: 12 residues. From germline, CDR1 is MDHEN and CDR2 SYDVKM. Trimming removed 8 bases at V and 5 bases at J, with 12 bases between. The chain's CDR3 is CASGQGSETQYF. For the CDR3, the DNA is TGTGCCAGCGGTCAGGGGTCCGAGACCCAGTACTTC.